This T cell receptor beta chain was documented in a study of monozygotic twins with cystic fibrosis listed by TCRdb under 2021. Looking at the study overall: Barcoded libraries were prepared from about 3 micrograms of fragmented DNA with roughly 16 PCR cycles. The cohort included ten female and six male twin pairs, mostly children and adolescents, aged roughly 2.0 to 40 years with a median of 9.1 years. The study compared TCR beta repertoires within and between 16 monozygotic twin pairs with cystic fibrosis to assess genetic influence on V and J gene usage. Data for three of the twin pairs had been reported previously in another context. Twins were ranked among more than 900 cohort participants for weight-for-height and FEVPerc (FEV1 disease centile) on the day of blood sampling.

Overall results and qualifications from the work: Sharing of nucleotide-identical clonotypes was significantly greater within monozygotic CF twin pairs than between unrelated CF individuals (P = 0.000026, Mann-Whitney). The greatest similarity to the co-twin was observed for V gene usage in 13 of 16 pairs and for J usage in 8 of 16 pairs, which suggested genetic constraints. No association turned up between shared CDR3 numbers and age, concordance or disease severity, and the cohort was small. Simpson clonality was found to be generally low (median roughly 0.009), suggesting a naive-dominated repertoire, although higher clonality was observed in the most severely affected patients.

The twin pairs came from the European Cystic Fibrosis Twin and Sibling Study Cohort, a cohort that recruited patients from over 150 CF clinics across 14 European countries. Zygosity and CFTR genotype were verified in-house, and zygosity was tested by multiplex PCR of nine short tandem repeat loci. Each twin gave a peripheral blood sample, and clinical parameters were documented on that same day of blood sampling. Phenol/chloroform extraction was used to isolate genomic DNA from peripheral blood cells, and the DNA was then kept in TE buffer at 4 degrees C. As regards this clone: Its cognate antigen has yet to be identified. Base qualities were left out, and no much larger clone turns up one base away.

TCR beta CDR3 regions were amplified by multiplex PCR using the immunoSEQ immune profiling system, following the manufacturer's instructions. An Illumina NextSeq system was used to carry out the sequencing. In the original analysis: Sequence data were processed on the immunoSEQ Analyzer platform, and clonality was computed as the square root of Simpson's index of productive rearrangements. V and J usage similarity was measured by Jensen-Shannon distance, and CDR3 generation probabilities were computed with OLGA. Shared CDR3 sequences were searched against the immuneACCESS database (August 2020) and VDJdb (December 2020). TCRdb provides this immuneACCESS table in a form limited to in-frame rearrangements. Some clones are lacking; in checked studies, under half of them reflect an unresolved V gene, and why the rest are absent is not known. The DNA gave D and trimming, while V, J and clone size come from that table. Recorded for this sample are more than 9,500 clones; roughly 85% of them occurred a single time. The top ten hold over 0.5% of the sample.

The sequence came from a man between 18 and 35 years old with cystic fibrosis. Input material: blood.

The DNA sequence is TGCGCCAGCAGTCGGGACGTCAATCGTGGCTACACCTTC. Its amino acids are CASSRDVNRGYTF. The chain couples TRBV5-1 to TRBJ1-2, with TRBD1 as a weak D call on 5 bases. A distance of 15 bases separates the germline ends of V and J, which lose 5 bases and 7 bases respectively. The CDR3 runs 13 amino acids, cysteine and phenylalanine included. Only the CDR3 DNA is retained, 39 bases long and in frame from the first base. The germline V gene yields SGHRS for CDR1 and YFSETQ for CDR2.